A single sample gave rise to the 28 T cell receptor beta chains below, sequenced in a study of persistence of HIV-infected CD4 T cells. The immunoSEQ assay was version 4, run in survey mode. The table came from immunoSEQ multiplex PCR; TCRdb's copy has only in-frame clones and leaves some out. The repertoire holds some 21,000 clones, with roughly 74% as singletons. Their antigen targets remain unknown. Stimulation used approximately 9.5 ug/mL lysate from CMV-infected fibroblasts. Responding CD4+ T cells were sorted by upregulation of both CD40 ligand and CD69. Sequenced here: CD4+ T cells sorted from PBMCs after roughly 20-hour stimulation, sampled from a patient who received antiretroviral therapy. All receptors come from an adult man with HIV who was CMV-seropositive.

The chain uses TRBV10-3 and TRBJ2-7; no clear D. Looked up from germline, CDR1 is ENHRY and CDR2 is SYGVKD. Deletions cut 8 bases from V and 5 bases from J, with 22 bases between. The CDR3 loop spans 15 amino acids. This chain's CDR3 is CAISLSAGLVDEQYF. The DNA for the CDR3 is TGTGCCATCTCCTTGTCGGCAGGCCTCGTGGACGAGCAGTACTTC.

The chain uses TRBV7-2 and TRBJ1-5; D gene ambiguous. CDR3 length equals 14 residues. Germline CDR1 and CDR2: SGHTA and FQGNSA. V dropped 5 bases and J dropped 4 bases, with 12 bases sitting between them. The CDR3 here is CASSDYLENQPQHF. For the CDR3, the DNA is TGTGCCAGCAGCGATTATTTAGAGAATCAGCCCCAGCATTTT.

The rearrangement joins TRBV19 to TRBJ1-5; D is ambiguous. V was pared by 2 bases and J by 5 bases, with 16 bases between. CDR1 is LNHDA and CDR2 is SQIVND in the germline V gene (reference sequence). The CDR3 length is 16 residues. In DNA, the CDR3 is TGTGCCAGTAGTATAATGGGGTCACGGGGTGATCAGCCCCAGCATTTT. Amino acids: CASSIMGSRGDQPQHF.

The V call is TRBV30, the J call TRBJ2-3; 10 bases map to TRBD2. The CDR3 has 17 residues. In germline, CDR1 is GTSNPN, CDR2 SVGIG (reference sequence). Losses at the gene ends were 0 bases for V and 2 bases for J; bases not matched to a gene: 8. CDR3: CAWSVPGLASITDTQYF. CDR3 sequence (DNA): TGTGCCTGGAGTGTCCCGGGACTAGCGAGTATCACAGATACGCAGTATTTT.

CDR3 protein: CASSIRTGGNNEQFF. CDR3 DNA: TGTGCCAGTAGTATCAGGACAGGGGGGAACAATGAGCAGTTCTTC. The rearrangement links TRBV19 to TRBJ2-1; 10 bases map to TRBD1. Germline assignment: CDR1 LNHDA and CDR2 SQIVND (reference sequence). The CDR3 extends over 15 amino acids. J lost 5 bases, V lost 3 bases, and 4 bases had no gene match.

The gene calls are TRBV19 and TRBJ1-2; 7 positions match TRBD1. Germline V gives CDR1 LNHDA, CDR2 SQIVND (reference sequence). The CDR3 covers 14 residues. V gave up 5 bases and J gave up 6 bases; unmatched junction bases: 9. CDR3 nucleotides: TGTGCCAGTAGTCCCAGACAGGGACGGGATGGCTACACCTTC. It yields the protein CASSPRQGRDGYTF.

This clone was observed a single time. The gene calls are TRBV5-1 and TRBJ1-5; 7 nucleotides align to TRBD1. The CDR3 extends over 13 amino acids. Germline V gene data show CDR1 as SGHRS and CDR2 as YFSETQ. V shed 4 bases and J 8 bases; nucleotides not matched to a gene: 6. Written as DNA, the CDR3 is TGCGCCAGCAGCGTAGGGACAGACAAGCCCCAGCATTTT. This encodes CASSVGTDKPQHF.

V is TRBV15 and J is TRBJ1-4; D is perhaps TRBD1 (6 bases). The V and J ends lost 6 bases and 3 bases respectively, with 14 bases between them. Germline loops: CDR1 LNHNV, CDR2 YYDKDF (reference sequence). This CDR3 region has 15 residues. In DNA, the CDR3 is TGTGCCACCAGTGAAAGGGCAGGGGCTAATGAAAAACTGTTTTTT. As protein: CATSERAGANEKLFF. The complete variable domain, with remaining parts taken from reference TRBV15 and TRBJ1-4, reads DAMVIQNPRYQVTQFGKPVTLSCSQTLNHNVMYWYQQKSSQAPKLLFHYYDKDFNNEADTPDNFQSRRPNTSFCFLDIRSPGLGDTAMYLCATSERAGANEKLFFGSGTQLSVL.

The chain carries TRBV3-1 (or the pseudogene TRBV3-2) and TRBJ2-1; D gene uncertain. Trimming took off 3 bases at V and 2 bases at J, with 11 bases between the two ends. The CDR3 sequence is 15 residues long. Germline V CDR1 and CDR2: LGHDT, YNNKEL (reference sequence). The CDR3 DNA reads as TGTGCCAGCAGCCAGACCTATTACACCTACAATGAGCAGTTCTTC. Translating it yields CASSQTYYTYNEQFF.

By sample fraction, this clone is medium-sized. Distinct nucleotide sequences in the sample also encode this CDR3. The genes are TRBV6-5 and TRBJ1-5; possibly TRBD1 for D (5 bases). The germline CDR1 and CDR2 sequences are MNHEY and SVGAGI. The CDR3 is 12 residues long. The V end was cut by 2 bases, the J end by 9 bases, with 8 bases between. Here the CDR3 DNA reads TGTGCCAGCAGTTACGGGGGGGGGCCCCAGCATTTT. Translated: CASSYGGGPQHF.

This clone was detected a few times. The J gene is TRBJ1-5, the V gene TRBV7-2; D ambiguous. Germline V lookup: CDR1 SGHTA, CDR2 FQGNSA. The CDR3 runs to 17 residues. The V and J ends lost 2 bases and 3 bases respectively, with 17 bases between them. DNA of the CDR3: TGTGCCAGCAGCTTAAGTGCACAGAAACACCCCAATCAGCCCCAGCATTTT. This translates into CASSLSAQKHPNQPQHF.

The CDR3 spells CATSDPASTDTQYF. DNA of the CDR3: TGTGCCACCAGTGATCCCGCGAGCACAGATACGCAGTATTTT. This rearrangement joins TRBV24-1 to TRBJ2-3; D not certain. V lost 3 bases and J lost 0, with 6 bases in between. The CDR3 sequence is 14 residues long. Germline CDR1 KGHDR, CDR2 SFDVKD.

The V call is TRBV7-6, the J call TRBJ1-1, with a tentative D call TRBD1 (6 bases). The germline gives CDR1 SGHVS, CDR2 FNYEAQ. CDR3 length: 13 amino acids. V was shortened by 9 bases and J by 5 bases, with 16 bases between the two germline ends. Here the CDR3 reads CASPDSRGTEAFF. The CDR3 DNA follows: TGTGCCAGTCCGGACAGTAGGGGTACTGAAGCTTTCTTT.

The chain carries TRBV5-1 and TRBJ2-6; D is unresolved. Trimming stripped 0 bases from V and 0 bases from J, with 10 bases between. Germline V gives CDR1 SGHRS, CDR2 YFSETQ. The CDR3 extends over 17 amino acids. The CDR3 DNA reads as TGCGCCAGCAGCTTGGTTGCGGTGAGCTCTGGGGCCAACGTCCTGACTTTC. It specifies CASSLVAVSSGANVLTF.

The chain carries TRBV6-6 and TRBJ1-2; D is unclear. V was trimmed by 8 bases and J by 5 bases, leaving 18 bases between them. The CDR3 covers 14 residues. CDR1 is MNHNY, CDR2 SVGAGI, per germline (reference sequence). CDR3 DNA: TGTGCCAGCCAGAGAGTGAGTCGGTCGTATGGCTACACCTTC. Translation gives CASQRVSRSYGYTF.

The chain joins TRBV18 to TRBJ1-1; unclear D gene. This CDR3 spans 14 amino acids. Germline lookup yields CDR1 KGHSH and CDR2 LQKENI. The ends were cut back, 3 bases at V and 4 bases at J, with 12 bases in the middle. The CDR3 region is CASSPPGLGTEAFF. The CDR3, as DNA: TGTGCCAGCTCACCCCCCGGGCTAGGCACTGAAGCTTTCTTT.

The chain employs TRBV6-1 and TRBJ1-4, with 7 bases matching TRBD1. V shed 2 bases and J 10 bases; nucleotides not matched to a gene: 10. Germline CDR1 MNHNS, CDR2 SASEGT. The CDR3 covers 15 residues. In DNA, the CDR3 is TGTGCCAGCAGTGAAACAGGGGTGACCCTTGGAAAACTGTTTTTT. Protein: CASSETGVTLGKLFF.

This chain's CDR3 is CASSFGGATEAFF. CDR3 DNA sequence: TGTGCCAGCAGCTTTGGGGGTGCCACTGAAGCTTTCTTT. This chain uses TRBV7-8 with TRBJ1-1; maybe TRBD1 (5 bases). There are 13 residues in the CDR3. The germline CDR1 and CDR2 sequences are SGHVS and FQNEAQ. V lost 3 bases, J lost 4 bases, and 9 bases lay in between.

The CDR3 sequence is CASSEPTIFTGGDGYTF. Written as DNA, the CDR3 is TGTGCCAGCAGTGAACCAACAATCTTTACAGGGGGCGATGGCTACACCTTC. The chain recombines TRBV6-1 with TRBJ1-2; 9 nucleotides line up with TRBD1. V was clipped by 2 bases and J by 6 bases; unmatched bases: 13. Germline lookup yields CDR1 MNHNS and CDR2 SASEGT. The CDR3 has 17 residues.

V usage is TRBV7-2 and J usage is TRBJ2-2; TRBD1 matches 8 bases. Germline V gene sequence: CDR1 SGHTA, CDR2 FQGNSA. The CDR3 consists of 15 residues. The J segment lost 4 bases and the V segment lost 3 bases, leaving 4 bases of the junction unmatched. This CDR3 reads CASSFGQGPTGELFF. The CDR3 region has the DNA TGTGCCAGCAGCTTTGGACAGGGACCCACCGGGGAGCTGTTTTTT.

The rearrangement joins TRBV6-1 to TRBJ1-2; no definite D call. V lost 3 bases and J 3 bases, leaving 17 bases between the germline ends. The CDR3 runs to 16 residues. In germline, CDR1 is MNHNS, CDR2 SASEGT. As DNA, the CDR3 is TGTGCCAGCAGTGATCGGGCTTACTCAGGTGACTATGGCTACACCTTC. Translating gives CASSDRAYSGDYGYTF.

This clone was seen more than once but under ten times. The chain links TRBV5-4 to TRBJ2-2; the D is unclear. Germline V CDR1 and CDR2: SGHNT, YYREEE (reference sequence). CDR3 size: 17 residues. The V end was cut by 0 bases, the J end by 2 bases, with 14 bases between. The chain's CDR3 is CASSLDLESSNTGELFF. The CDR3 nucleotides read TGTGCCAGCAGCTTGGATTTAGAGTCTAGTAACACCGGGGAGCTGTTTTTT. The variable domain in full, with the rest retrieved from reference TRBV5-4 and TRBJ2-2, is ETGVTQSPTHLIKTRGQQVTLRCSSQSGHNTVSWYQQALGQGPQFIFQYYREEENGRGNFPPRFSGLQFPNYSSELNVNALELDDSALYLCASSLDLESSNTGELFFGEGSRLTVL.

The chain has TRBV2 and TRBJ1-5, with D uncertain. The V gene lost 6 bases and the J gene lost 0 bases, with 12 bases spanning the gap. Germline CDR1 is SNHLY and CDR2 is FYNNEI. This CDR3 region has 15 residues. DNA of the CDR3: TGTGCCAGCAGCCCCCTACGGAATAGCAATCAGCCCCAGCATTTT. As protein: CASSPLRNSNQPQHF.

The chain employs TRBV6-1 and TRBJ2-7, with TRBD1 matching over 9 bases. Unmatched junction bases numbered 6, after V lost 5 bases and J lost 4 bases. The CDR3 has 14 residues. Germline V lookup: CDR1 MNHNS, CDR2 SASEGT. CDR3 nucleotides: TGTGCCAGCAGTTCCGGACAGGGGAGATACGAGCAGTACTTC. It yields the protein CASSSGQGRYEQYF.

In nucleotides, the CDR3 is TGTGCCAGCTCACAGACCGGGACAGGGGGCAGGGGTCAGCCCCAGCATTTT. Its translation is CASSQTGTGGRGQPQHF. The chain couples TRBV18 to TRBJ1-5; 12 bases line up with TRBD1. J was trimmed by 6 bases and V by 4 bases; bases with no gene match: 10. This CDR3 is built from 17 residues. CDR1 and CDR2 from the germline V gene are KGHSH and LQKENI. Filled out from reference TRBV18 and TRBJ1-5, the complete variable domain reads NAGVMQNPRHLVRRRGQEARLRCSPMKGHSHVYWYRQLPEEGLKFMVYLQKENIIDESGMPKERFSAEFPKEGPSILRIQQVVRGDSAAYFCASSQTGTGGRGQPQHFGDGTRLSIL.

This clone was counted once. The chain recombines TRBV2 with TRBJ1-2; the D is unclear. V was shortened by 5 bases and J by 6 bases, with 10 bases between the two germline ends. Germline loops: CDR1 SNHLY, CDR2 FYNNEI. This CDR3 comprises 12 residues. The DNA for the CDR3 is TGTGCCAGCAGTTTGGATGGGAATGGCTACACCTTC. Translating gives CASSLDGNGYTF.

This chain connects TRBV5-4 to TRBJ1-5, with D unresolved. Between the trimmed V and J ends, which lost 2 bases and 1 base, there was a span of 10 bases. Germline CDR1 is SGHNT and CDR2 is YYREEE (reference sequence). CDR3 size: 15 residues. The CDR3 here is CASSLDLGSNQPQHF. The DNA of the CDR3 is TGTGCCAGCAGCTTAGATTTGGGGAGCAATCAGCCCCAGCATTTT.

CDR3 sequence: CASSQHKTEAFF. The CDR3 DNA reads as TGTGCCAGCAGCCAACACAAAACTGAAGCTTTCTTT. This chain links TRBV13 with TRBJ1-1; D remains ambiguous. The V gene's germline CDR1 is PRHDT and CDR2 FYEKMQ (reference sequence). The length of the CDR3 is 12 residues. The V end was cut by 5 bases, the J end by 5 bases, with 9 bases between.